This T cell receptor beta chain was profiled in a study of beta chain features in type 1 diabetes. Study-wide points: Across all four CD4+ subsets, people with type 1 diabetes showed modestly shorter TCRB CDR3s. TCRB rearrangement may or may not be influenced by HLA type; here this remained unresolved.

CDR3 length: 13 residues. Germline lookup yields CDR1 ENHRY and CDR2 SYGVKD. The V end was cut by 6 bases, the J end by 6 bases, with 14 bases between. Reverse transcription of all isolated RNA meant that expressed TCRB transcripts were sequenced. Using immunoSEQ multiplex PCR, the repertoire was profiled, and TCRdb retains in-frame clones only, with some absent. The sample includes 95,000 to 150,000 clones, roughly 15% seen only once; the top ten take around 2.5%. On this clone: What it binds is unknown.

The chain combines TRBV10-3 with TRBJ1-2; no clear D gene. The clonotype was recovered from a man between 25 and 39 years old with type 1 diabetes. Source material: central memory CD4+ T cells from blood. In DNA, the CDR3 is TGTGCCATCAGGGTTGGCGATAGGGATGGCTACACCTTC. This gives the protein CAIRVGDRDGYTF.